This passage covers 6 T cell receptor beta chains from one sample sequenced in a study of blood T cell repertoires in COVID-19. The repertoire was sequenced with immunoSEQ multiplex PCR; TCRdb's copy has only in-frame clones and lacks some. This sample carries 200,000 to 250,000 clones, around 84% of them seen once, and the ten largest clones take roughly 21%. Sequencing was carried out using peripheral blood. Every receptor here comes from a young man with active or convalescent COVID-19.

The V call is TRBV24-1, the J call TRBJ2-7; weak D call: TRBD1 (6 bases). The CDR3 is made up of 13 amino acids. Germline V lookup: CDR1 KGHDR, CDR2 SFDVKD. Deletions cut 3 bases from V and 4 bases from J, with 9 bases between. The CDR3 nucleotides read TGTGCCACCAGTGATCCTCAGGGGTACGAGCAGTACTTC. Residues: CATSDPQGYEQYF.

In its sample, this clone was seen a few times. The rearrangement uses TRBV2 and TRBJ1-6; D gene uncertain. The CDR3 has 16 amino acids. V lost 5 bases to trimming and J lost 5 bases, with 16 bases between them. Germline V gene lookup returns CDR1 SNHLY and CDR2 FYNNEI. CDR3 in amino acids: CASSPRSARNNSPLHF. Here the CDR3 DNA reads TGTGCCAGCAGTCCCCGGTCCGCCCGTAATAATTCACCCCTCCACTTT.

The chain employs TRBV29-1 and TRBJ1-1, with TRBD1 matching over 8 bases. The CDR3 is 13 residues long. V lost 7 bases to trimming and J lost 0 bases; unmatched junction nucleotides: 4. Germline V gives CDR1 SQVTM, CDR2 ANQGSEA. The CDR3 sequence: CSGWTGLNTEAFF. Written as DNA, the CDR3 is TGCAGCGGATGGACAGGGCTGAACACTGAAGCTTTCTTT. Supplemented by reference TRBV29-1 and TRBJ1-1, the full variable domain reads SAVISQKPSRDICQRGTSLTIQCQVDSQVTMMFWYRQQPGQSLTLIATANQGSEATYESGFVIDKFPISRPNLTFSTLTVSNMSPEDSSIYLCSGWTGLNTEAFFGQGTRLTVV.

The chain couples TRBV2 to TRBJ2-2, with a possible D match to TRBD2 (5 bases). The V gene's germline CDR1 is SNHLY and CDR2 FYNNEI. The CDR3 has 16 amino acids. Trimming took 6 bases from V and 0 from J, leaving 14 bases between them. The chain's CDR3 is CASRRPGKTNTGELFF. CDR3 DNA sequence: TGTGCCAGCAGGAGGCCGGGGAAAACGAACACCGGGGAGCTGTTTTTT.

This chain connects TRBV6-5 to TRBJ2-1; 9 bases agree with TRBD1. Per the germline V gene, CDR1 is MNHEY and CDR2 is SVGAGI. This CDR3 spans 15 amino acids. V was clipped by 6 bases and J by 6 bases; unmatched bases: 9. In DNA form, the CDR3 reads TGTGCCAGCAGCGGGACAGGGCGTAAATCCAATGAGCAGTTCTTC. This translates into CASSGTGRKSNEQFF.

V gene TRBV11-2 combines with J gene TRBJ1-2; no definite D call. The V and J ends lost 1 base and 4 bases respectively, with 16 bases between them. Germline V gene sequence: CDR1 SGHAT, CDR2 FQNNGV. The CDR3 loop spans 16 amino acids. As DNA, the CDR3 is TGTGCCAGCAGCTTAGGTCTGCGCGCGACTTCCTATGGCTACACCTTC. Its translation: CASSLGLRATSYGYTF.